A single T cell receptor beta chain is shown here with its context. There are a few counts of this clonotype. The specificity of this receptor is unknown. No qualities accompany the bases; no much larger clone lies one base away. This record comes from a study of human T cells and chemical hapten exposure (dated by TCRdb to 2020 to 2022). Background on the whole study: For sensitization, 2% DPC in acetone was applied to an approximately 2 cm by approximately 2 cm area of upper inner arm skin. The mostly female patient cohort included alopecia areata with under or over 50% scalp involvement, alopecia totalis and alopecia universalis. The libraries were sequenced as a pool, and the TCR yield per sample differed mostly because of small variations in library volumes within the pool. Blood samples were taken from patients before sensitization (week 0) and then at 2, 6 and about 24 weeks after DPC sensitization. Nearly 30 alopecia patients provided blood for TCR sequencing at one to four time points (pre-sensitization, 2, 6 and 24 weeks). Throughout the approximately 26-week study period, patients were also given weekly therapeutic DPC doses on the scalp. The study tracked peripheral blood TCR repertoire changes in vivo during primary and secondary sensitization to the hapten diphenylcyclopropenone (DPC) in alopecia patients. Patch testing on the upper back used Finn chambers containing 0.01% DPC, with scoring done after 6 days according to International Contact Dermatitis Research Group standards.

From V the trimming removes 0 bases and from J it removes 10 bases, while the gene matches leave 8 bases of the junction unaccounted for. Taken from cysteine to phenylalanine, the CDR3 has 14 residues. Of all the DNA, just the CDR3 is kept, 42 bases in frame from base 1. CDR1 and CDR2 are drawn from the germline V gene: LGHNA, YNFKEQ. The library was made by RACE. Sequencing relied on a NextSeq 500. During library preparation, unique molecular identifiers were attached to individual cDNA molecules so that TCRs could be counted quantitatively and reproducibly. For every blood RNA sample, sequencing covered both the TCR alpha and TCR beta chains. Turning to the authors' computational methods: The median number of TCRs per sample was around 100,000, ranging from roughly 20,000 to 700,000. The Decombinator software suite was used to annotate the V, J and CDR3 of the TCR reads. For the PS versus PT1 abundance plots, all samples were subsampled to the same number of TCRs (28,000). Expanded TCRs were defined as absent before sensitization and observed at least eight times at the 2-week time point. The public reads were reanalyzed by TCRdb: fastp trimming at Q25, MiXCR alignment, in-frame beta chains only. Identical CDR3 proteins give one entry, which carries the most common genes and DNA. The V and J calls reflect TCRdb's pipeline rather than the authors' work. The sample profile shows more than 80,000 distinct CDR3 sequences; 10% to 13% of them were found once. About 4% of the sample lies in the top ten.

This sample's time point label indicates: patch test 3, about 24 weeks after DPC sensitization. The sample's treatment or condition label, in plain terms: therapeutic diphenylcyclopropenone sensitization with weekly scalp DPC. At every patch-test visit, the blood draw took place before the patch test was put on. To be eligible, patients had to be aged 18 to 70, diagnosed with alopecia and judged suitable for DPC therapy, while pregnant patients were excluded. Total RNA was extracted from unfractionated whole blood that had been collected in Tempus Blood RNA tubes. Points the paper makes about the study in general: No change with DPC sensitization was found in the number of TCRs above 1 in 1000 frequency, and no evidence of global repertoire structure alterations was found. Significantly more large CDR3 similarity clusters were formed by expanded TCRs than by pre-sensitization or healthy control sets, consistent with antigen-driven responses. A positive correlation was found between the number of PT1 expanded TCRs and patch test score, with significance reached at thresholds 8, 16 and 32 but not 4. Because every patient had alopecia, a presumed autoimmune disease, the patients' immune response might differ from that of healthy individuals. Repeated subsampling changed both the strength of the expansion versus patch-test correlation and the threshold at which the correlation became significant.

The chain is made from TRBV4-2 and TRBJ1-1, with 7 central nucleotides matching TRBD1. Sequencing was performed on whole blood, taken in connection with sensitization to the hapten diphenylcyclopropenone (DPC). The sequence was collected from a woman aged 50 to 60 with alopecia areata. Some clones in this sample may be carry-over from other donors' samples. The nucleotides read TGTGCCAGCAGCCAAGATCAGGGGGTAGGAGGAGCTTTCTTT. This codes for CASSQDQGVGGAFF.